The 25 T cell receptor beta chains in this list originate from one sample, sequenced in a study of T cell responses to AZD1222 COVID-19 vaccine. This table comes from immunoSEQ multiplex PCR, and its TCRdb copy is limited to in-frame clones, with some not included. The repertoire includes approximately 94,000 clones, over 75% of them detected once, and roughly 4.2% sits in the top ten. Sample: peripheral blood, taken on day 0 of MenACWY control vaccination. The receptors shown here come from an adult in good health.

This chain joins TRBV5-1 and TRBJ1-1, with a tentative D call TRBD1 (6 bases). The V end was cut by 4 bases, the J end by 0 bases, with 13 bases between. The V gene's germline CDR1 is SGHRS and CDR2 YFSETQ. The CDR3 is 15 residues long. The CDR3 nucleotides are TGCGCCAGCAGCCCGGCGGGGGGGCTGAACACTGAAGCTTTCTTT. Protein: CASSPAGGLNTEAFF.

This chain joins TRBV21-1 and TRBJ1-5. TRBV21-1 is deemed a pseudogene. The CDR3 spans 17 residues. CDR3 sequence reads: CASSYRLATLAHQPQHF. The CDR3 DNA is TGTGCCAGCAGCTACCGACTAGCTACATTGGCTCATCAGCCCCAGCATTTC.

The chain couples TRBV9 to TRBJ2-1; 9 bases are shared with TRBD2. The CDR3 has 15 amino acids. V shed 5 bases and J 8 bases; nucleotides not matched to a gene: 11. Germline assignment: CDR1 SGDLS and CDR2 YYNGEE. CDR3 sequence reads: CASSPLAGDGDEQFF. The CDR3 DNA reads as TGTGCCAGCAGTCCTTTAGCGGGAGACGGCGATGAGCAGTTCTTC. Complete variable domain (other parts from reference TRBV9 and TRBJ2-1): DSGVTQTPKHLITATGQRVTLRCSPRSGDLSVYWYQQSLDQGLQFLIQYYNGEERAKGNILERFSAQQFPDLHSELNLSSLELGDSALYFCASSPLAGDGDEQFFGPGTRLTVL.

This clone is a singleton in its sample. This chain uses TRBV28 with TRBJ2-7; D is perhaps TRBD1 (5 bases). Germline loops: CDR1 MDHEN, CDR2 SYDVKM. There are 13 residues in the CDR3. The V and J ends lost 2 bases and 3 bases respectively, with 8 bases between them. The CDR3 here is CASSLDSRYEQYF. The CDR3 DNA follows: TGTGCCAGCAGTTTAGACAGCCGCTACGAGCAGTACTTC.

The rearrangement uses TRBV20-1 and TRBJ1-5; the D is unclear. Between the trimmed V and J ends, which lost 3 bases and 3 bases, there was a span of 9 bases. The length of the CDR3 is 13 residues. Germline V gene lookup returns CDR1 DFQATT and CDR2 SNEGSKA (reference sequence). The CDR3 spells CSASLTINQPQHF. The CDR3 nucleotides are TGCAGTGCTAGTTTGACGATCAATCAGCCCCAGCATTTT.

This clone was picked up one time. V and J are TRBV28 and TRBJ1-5; D may be TRBD1 (5 bases). Germline lookup yields CDR1 MDHEN and CDR2 SYDVKM. Trimming cost V 3 bases and J 5 bases, with 14 bases left between them. The CDR3 consists of 15 residues. The CDR3 spells CASSFLGGRDQPQHF. The CDR3 nucleotides read TGTGCCAGCAGTTTTCTCGGGGGAAGGGATCAGCCCCAGCATTTT.

The chain employs TRBV14 and TRBJ1-1; TRBD1 might be the D (5 bases). The CDR3 length is 15 residues. Trimming left V 2 bases short and J 0 bases short, with 10 bases between. CDR1 SGHDN and CDR2 FVKESK come from the germline V gene. CDR3 region: CASSQPGTVNTEAFF. In nucleotides, the CDR3 is TGTGCCAGCAGCCAACCCGGGACGGTGAACACTGAAGCTTTCTTT.

The chain recombines TRBV18 with TRBJ2-3, with D unresolved. CDR3 length equals 15 residues. Trimming pared 5 bases from V and 2 bases from J, leaving 14 bases between. Per germline, CDR1 KGHSH and CDR2 LQKENI. The CDR3 loop is CASSFDPSPTDTQYF. In nucleotides, the CDR3 is TGTGCCAGCTCATTTGACCCGTCCCCCACAGATACGCAGTATTTT.

This sequence joins TRBV7-2 and TRBJ1-2, with D hard to call. From germline, CDR1 is SGHTA and CDR2 FQGNSA. The ends were cut back, 0 bases at V and 6 bases at J, with 8 bases in the middle. The CDR3 extends over 13 amino acids. CDR3 coding DNA: TGTGCCAGCAGCTTAGCAGCTGGGAATGGCTACACCTTC. Translating it yields CASSLAAGNGYTF. The entire variable domain, with the rest obtained from reference TRBV7-2 and TRBJ1-2, is as follows: GAGVSQSPSNKVTEKGKDVELRCDPISGHTALYWYRQSLGQGLEFLIYFQGNSAPDKSGLPSDRFSAERTGGSVSTLTIQRTQQEDSAVYLCASSLAAGNGYTFGSGTRLTVV.

V is TRBV4-3 and J is TRBJ2-7; unclear D gene. This CDR3 has 13 residues. Per germline, CDR1 LGHNA and CDR2 YSLEER. Trimming shortened V by 0 bases and J by 3 bases, and 6 bases separated the two germline ends. CDR3 sequence: CASSQDLSYEQYF. CDR3 nucleotides: TGCGCCAGCAGCCAAGATCTGAGCTACGAGCAGTACTTC.

This chain connects TRBV18 to TRBJ2-2; D remains ambiguous. The CDR3 is 16 residues long. CDR1 and CDR2 (germline): KGHSH, LQKENI. V dropped 2 bases and J dropped 3 bases, with 13 bases sitting between them. The CDR3 here is CASSPGRRADTGELFF. The CDR3 nucleotides are TGTGCCAGCTCACCAGGGCGAAGGGCGGACACCGGGGAGCTGTTTTTT.

J is TRBJ2-1 and V is TRBV25-1; D gene uncertain. V lost 8 bases, J lost 2 bases, and 16 bases lay in between. The CDR3 runs to 15 residues. The germline CDR1 and CDR2 sequences are MGHDK and SYGVNS. Written as DNA, the CDR3 is TGTGCCAGCGTTCCGGCCGACGAGCCCTACAATGAGCAGTTCTTC. This gives the protein CASVPADEPYNEQFF.

J is TRBJ2-7 and V is TRBV7-2; maybe TRBD2 (6 bases). The CDR3 extends over 14 amino acids. V was cut by 3 bases and J by 2 bases, with 11 bases left in between. Germline values: CDR1 SGHTA, CDR2 FQGNSA. The CDR3 loop is CASSFLAGPYEQYF. DNA for the CDR3: TGTGCCAGCAGCTTTCTGGCGGGGCCCTACGAGCAGTACTTC.

V and J are TRBV6-5 and TRBJ1-5; no clear D. This CDR3 has 12 amino acids. The germline V gene has CDR1 MNHEY and CDR2 SVGAGI. The germline V and J ends were trimmed by 9 bases and 1 base, with 7 bases remaining between them. The CDR3 protein is CASCGSNQPQHF. CDR3 in DNA: TGTGCCAGTTGTGGGAGCAATCAGCCCCAGCATTTT.

V gene TRBV9 combines with J gene TRBJ2-3; D possibly corresponds to TRBD1 (6 bases). The CDR3 consists of 15 residues. The V and J ends lost 3 bases and 0 bases respectively, with 11 bases between them. Germline lookup yields CDR1 SGDLS and CDR2 YYNGEE. The CDR3 is CASSATGISTDTQYF. The CDR3 DNA sequence: TGTGCCAGCAGCGCAACAGGGATTAGCACAGATACGCAGTATTTT.

V usage is TRBV6-5 and J usage is TRBJ1-2; TRBD1 matches at 8 bases. The length of the CDR3 is 14 residues. V lost 7 bases and J lost 3; bases outside the gene matches: 7. Germline-derived CDR1 and CDR2 are MNHEY and SVGAGI. This CDR3 is CASTRDRGDYGYTF. CDR3 coding DNA: TGTGCCAGCACCCGAGACAGGGGAGACTATGGCTACACCTTC.

In DNA form, the CDR3 reads TGTGCCAGCGGGTCCTCTTCCCTTGGCTACACCTTC. It codes for CASGSSSLGYTF. The V call is TRBV6-6, the J call TRBJ1-2, with D unresolved. The CDR3 is made up of 12 amino acids. V was clipped by 8 bases and J by 7 bases, with 14 bases between them. Germline V gives CDR1 MNHNY, CDR2 SVGAGI (reference sequence).

The genes are TRBV6-5 and TRBJ2-7, with 8 nucleotides matching TRBD1. CDR3 length: 15 amino acids. Germline CDR1 MNHEY, CDR2 SVGAGI. V was clipped by 7 bases and J by 2 bases; unmatched bases: 10. CDR3 sequence (DNA): TGTGCCAGCAAGCCCGACAGGGGTTTCGCCTACGAGCAGTACTTC. Residues: CASKPDRGFAYEQYF.

V and J are TRBV10-3 and TRBJ1-3, with D uncertain. The CDR3 is 15 amino acids. Germline CDR1 reads ENHRY; CDR2 reads SYGVKD. V was trimmed by 4 bases and J by 6 bases, leaving 16 bases between them. CDR3 sequence: CAISVGTDFANTIYF. CDR3 bases: TGTGCCATCAGTGTAGGCACCGATTTTGCAAACACCATATATTTT.

The chain employs TRBV4-1 and TRBJ2-5; either TRBD1 or TRBD2 may supply D (5 bases each). Trimming removed 0 bases at V and 4 bases at J, with 6 bases between. CDR3 length: 13 amino acids. Looked up from germline, CDR1 is MGHRA and CDR2 is YSYEKL. This CDR3 is CASSQEGVETQYF. CDR3 nucleotides: TGCGCCAGCAGCCAAGAGGGGGTAGAGACCCAGTACTTC.

This chain joins TRBV5-6 and TRBJ1-4; D perhaps matches TRBD1 (6 bases). The CDR3 contains 16 residues. Trimming took 0 bases from V and 5 from J, leaving 14 bases between them. Germline CDR1 reads SGHDT; CDR2 reads YYEEEE. The CDR3 region is CASSLVSQGMNEKLFF. CDR3 nucleotide sequence: TGTGCCAGCAGCTTGGTGTCACAGGGAATGAATGAAAAACTGTTTTTT.

The chain combines TRBV7-3 with TRBJ1-1; 10 nucleotides line up with TRBD1. The V segment lost 5 bases and the J segment 4 bases; nucleotides outside the gene matches: 7. The CDR3 sequence is 15 residues long. The germline V gene has CDR1 SGHTA and CDR2 FQGTGA. The chain's CDR3 is CASSRDRGSGTEAFF. As DNA, the CDR3 is TGTGCCAGCAGCCGGGACAGGGGCTCGGGCACTGAAGCTTTCTTT.

V is TRBV6-1 and J is TRBJ1-1; D gene uncertain. Trimming took off 3 bases at V and 1 base at J, with 9 bases between the two ends. The CDR3 has 14 residues. CDR1 is MNHNS and CDR2 is SASEGT in the germline V gene. CDR3 loop: CASSDGQTNTEAFF. As DNA, the CDR3 is TGTGCCAGCAGTGACGGGCAGACGAACACTGAAGCTTTCTTT.

The chain combines TRBV5-6 with TRBJ1-1; D is ambiguous. The CDR3 spans 11 residues. Germline V CDR1 and CDR2: SGHDT, YYEEEE. The V end lost 3 bases, the J end lost 6 bases, and 6 bases lay between the germline ends. CDR3 bases: TGTGCCAGCAGCTACAATGCTGAAGCTTTCTTT. Amino acids: CASSYNAEAFF.

The chain is built from TRBV5-1 and TRBJ1-3; D remains ambiguous. The CDR3 spans 15 residues. Per the germline V gene, CDR1 is SGHRS and CDR2 is YFSETQ. V was clipped by 0 bases and J by 0 bases, with 7 bases between them. The CDR3 region is CASSLEGNSGNTIYF. The CDR3 DNA is TGCGCCAGCAGCTTGGAAGGCAACTCTGGAAACACCATATATTTT.